The rows below give T cell receptor beta chains drawn from one sample of a study of blood T cell repertoires in COVID-19. Sequencing was performed with immunoSEQ multiplex PCR; in TCRdb, only in-frame clones are kept and a portion is missing. The top ten clones hold around 8% of a sample with roughly 120,000 clones, around 86% of them seen once. Source material: peripheral blood. The receptor source for this set is a man between 65 and 80 years old with acute or convalescent COVID-19. Each CDR3 is given with its conserved first and last residue. A D gene is named only where the DNA matches it firmly.

v_gene	j_gene	d_gene	CDR3nt	CDR3aa
TRBV5-1	TRBJ2-5	TRBD2	TGCGCCAGCAGCCGGATACTAGCGGGGGGAGAGACCCAGTACTTC	CASSRILAGGETQYF
TRBV3-1/TRBV3-2	TRBJ2-6	-	TGTGCCAGCAGCCACAGGGCTTTTGCCTCTGGGGCCAACGTCCTGACTTTC	CASSHRAFASGANVLTF
TRBV10-3	TRBJ1-6	TRBD1	TGTGCCATCAGTGGGCAGGGGGATAATTCACCCCTCCACTTT	CAISGQGDNSPLHF
TRBV19	TRBJ1-1	-	TGTGCCAGTAGTATAGTCGGGTCGGCAGCTTTCTTT	CASSIVGSAAFF
TRBV7-3	TRBJ2-6	-	TGTGCCAGCAGCTTGGGCCAATTGGCTGGGGCCAACGTCCTGACTTTC	CASSLGQLAGANVLTF
TRBV11-3	TRBJ2-7	-	TGTGCCAGCAGCTTAGATAGGGGGGAGCAGTACTTC	CASSLDRGEQYF
TRBV12-3/TRBV12-4	TRBJ2-2	TRBD1	TGTGCCAGCACTAGACAGGGAACCGGGGAGCTGTTTTTT	CASTRQGTGELFF
TRBV5-1	TRBJ2-3	TRBD2	TGCGCCAGCAGCAGCGTCGGGGGGACTAGCACAGATACGCAGTATTTT	CASSSVGGTSTDTQYF
TRBV19	TRBJ2-7	TRBD1	TGTGCCAGTAGTATCGGGACAGGGGCGTCCGAGCAGTACTTC	CASSIGTGASEQYF
TRBV5-8	TRBJ1-5	-	TGTGCCAGCACTCTGGCCGAGCCCCAGCATTTT	CASTLAEPQHF